This TCR beta chain was identified during a study of blood T cells in healthy people across ages (dated by TCRdb to the mid-2010s). Broadly, across the study: In model experiments, template switching captured roughly one uniquely barcoded TCR beta cDNA molecule for every two T cells. Using the same blood draw, the study looked at two additional independent replicas of 1 million unique cDNA reads for two donors, one aged 18 to 30 and the other aged 80 or older. Age-related changes in TCR beta repertoire diversity were measured in the study by deep sequencing normalized with unique cDNA molecular identifiers. The donors were divided into four age groups: young (average around 16 years), middle-aged (around 41), aged (about 56) and long-lived (82). To avoid experimental bias, donors of different ages were distributed randomly across sequencing lanes. General study outcomes and caveats: Observed TCR beta diversity per million T cells fell roughly linearly with age, and a significant reduction was already apparent by age about 38. Because the CMV infection status of the donors was unknown, age-related changes in expanded clonotypes may potentially have been confounded. A strong correlation was found between observed TCR beta diversity and the percentage of naive T cells measured by flow cytometry. Estimates of total diversity from one million sequenced T cells were regarded as lower bounds and underestimates. Compared with the aged group, the long-lived group had more naive CD4+ T cells, fewer expanded clones and increased TCR diversity, suggesting age selection. Since profiling was done on bulk unsorted PBMCs, naive and antigen-experienced compartments could not be conclusively compared.

Libraries came from 5' RACE. TCRdb shows the sequencer as Illumina HiSeq 2500. A second roughly 7 to 11 cycle PCR used a sample-barcoded 5' primer and a J-beta primer mix. A template-switch 5' adaptor carrying 12 random nucleotides introduced a unique molecular identifier onto each TCR beta cDNA molecule. Each sample yielded at least 2.5 million CDR3-containing paired-end reads. First-strand cDNA synthesis was performed from all RNA using the Mint cDNA synthesis kit, with priming by a TRBC-specific oligonucleotide. After uracil-DNA glycosylase treatment, a first 18-cycle PCR used universal primers M1SS and BC2_uni_R on all cDNA. The authors' pipeline ran thus. Normalization of each sample was performed by random selection of 1 million high-quality reads, each carrying a distinct molecular identifier. Reads sharing molecular identifiers were discarded rather than binned into consensus sequences. MiTCR, run with a Q25 quality threshold and the strictest error-elimination algorithm, handled CDR3 identification, clonotype clustering and error correction. A nonparametric unseen species model with Euler transformation was used to estimate lower-bound total TCR beta diversity. TCRdb trimmed public reads at Q25 via fastp, called clones via MiXCR and kept in-frame beta chains. Entries are consolidated by CDR3 protein sequence, retaining the most common genes and DNA. The V and J calls shown here were made by TCRdb, not taken from the authors' results. This sample holds about 1,500,000 distinct CDR3 sequences; 40% to 50% were observed only once. The ten largest clones add up to 7.9% of the sample.

The approximately 39 donors, aged 6 to 90 years, were systemically healthy Caucasian individuals from Russia. Ten milliliters of peripheral blood were drawn from each donor into EDTA-treated Vacutainer tubes. Ficoll-Paque density-gradient centrifugation was used to isolate PBMCs, with at least 7 million per sample. Trizol reagent was used to extract total RNA from the PBMCs, yielding at least 6 micrograms per sample. For every donor, flow cytometry on a PBMC aliquot measured the percentage of naive CD45RAhigh/CD27high T cells. The sample holds a few counts of this clonotype. Its antigen is unknown. No base qualities exist here, and no much larger clone lies one base off it. Spanning cysteine to phenylalanine, the CDR3 consists of 13 amino acids. CDR3 DNA is the only sequence kept; it has 39 bases, read in frame from the first base. Looking up the germline V gene (reference sequence) yields CDR1 DFQATT and CDR2 SNEGSKA.

Sequences were obtained from blood. The chain joins TRBV20-1 to TRBJ1-2; the D gene remains uncertain. This TCR derives from a woman aged 18-35 years in good health. The bases read TGCAGCGGCAGTGACGGTCTAGGCTATGGCTACACCTTC. Its product reads: CSGSDGLGYGYTF.